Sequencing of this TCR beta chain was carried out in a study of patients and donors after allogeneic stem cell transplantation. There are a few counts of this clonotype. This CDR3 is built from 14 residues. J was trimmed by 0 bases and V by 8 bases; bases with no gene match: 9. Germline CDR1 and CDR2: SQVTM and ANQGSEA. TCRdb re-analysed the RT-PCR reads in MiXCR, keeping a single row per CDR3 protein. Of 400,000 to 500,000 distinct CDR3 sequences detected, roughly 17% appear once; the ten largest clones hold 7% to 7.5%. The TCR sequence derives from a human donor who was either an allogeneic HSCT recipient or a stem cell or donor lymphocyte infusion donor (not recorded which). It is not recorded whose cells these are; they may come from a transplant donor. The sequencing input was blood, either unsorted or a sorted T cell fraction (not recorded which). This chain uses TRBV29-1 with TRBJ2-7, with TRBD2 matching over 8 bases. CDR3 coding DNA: TGCAGCATCCGGCAGGCGGGAGGCTCCTACGAGCAGTACTTC. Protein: CSIRQAGGSYEQYF.